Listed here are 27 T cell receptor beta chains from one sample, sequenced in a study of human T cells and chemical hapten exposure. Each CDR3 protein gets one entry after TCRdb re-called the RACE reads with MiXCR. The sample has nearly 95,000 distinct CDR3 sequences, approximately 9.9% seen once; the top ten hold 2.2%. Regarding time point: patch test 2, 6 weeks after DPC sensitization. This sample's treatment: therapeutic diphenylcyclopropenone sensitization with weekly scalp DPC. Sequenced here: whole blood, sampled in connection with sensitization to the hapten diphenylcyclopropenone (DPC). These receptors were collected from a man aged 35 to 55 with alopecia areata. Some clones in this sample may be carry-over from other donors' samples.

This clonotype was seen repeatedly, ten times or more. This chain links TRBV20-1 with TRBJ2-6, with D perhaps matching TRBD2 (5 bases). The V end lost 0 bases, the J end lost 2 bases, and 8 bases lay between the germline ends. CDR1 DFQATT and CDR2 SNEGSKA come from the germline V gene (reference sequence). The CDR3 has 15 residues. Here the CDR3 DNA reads TGCAGTGCTAGAGAGTCCGGGGCTGGGGCCAACGTCCTGACTTTC. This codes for CSARESGAGANVLTF.

This chain's CDR3 is CASSLRQSTDTQYF. Written as DNA, the CDR3 is TGTGCCAGCAGTTTACGGCAGAGCACAGATACGCAGTATTTT. The gene calls are TRBV28 and TRBJ2-3, with D hard to call. This CDR3 is 14 amino acids long. The germline CDR1 and CDR2 sequences are MDHEN and SYDVKM. Between the trimmed V and J ends, which lost 2 bases and 0 bases, there was a span of 6 bases.

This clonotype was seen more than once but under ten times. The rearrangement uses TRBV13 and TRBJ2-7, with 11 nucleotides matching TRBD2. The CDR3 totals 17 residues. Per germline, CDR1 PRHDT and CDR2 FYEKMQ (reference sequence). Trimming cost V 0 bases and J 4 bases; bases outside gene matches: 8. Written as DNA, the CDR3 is TGTGCCAGCAGCTTAGGCAGGCGGGGACTAGCGGCTTACGAGCAGTACGTC. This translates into CASSLGRRGLAAYEQYV.

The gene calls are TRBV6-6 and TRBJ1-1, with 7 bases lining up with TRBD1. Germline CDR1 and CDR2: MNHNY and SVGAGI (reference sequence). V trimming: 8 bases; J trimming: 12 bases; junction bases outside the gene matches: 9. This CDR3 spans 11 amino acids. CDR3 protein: CASSLTGRTFF. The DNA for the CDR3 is TGTGCCAGCTCGCTGACAGGGCGGACTTTCTTT.

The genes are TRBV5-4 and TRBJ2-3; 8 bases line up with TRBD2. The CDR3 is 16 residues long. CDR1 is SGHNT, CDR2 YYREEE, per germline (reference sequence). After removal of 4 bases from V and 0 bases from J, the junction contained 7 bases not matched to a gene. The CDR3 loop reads CASSLRLALSTDTQYF. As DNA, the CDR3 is TGTGCCAGCAGCCTGCGACTAGCGCTTAGCACAGATACGCAGTATTTT.

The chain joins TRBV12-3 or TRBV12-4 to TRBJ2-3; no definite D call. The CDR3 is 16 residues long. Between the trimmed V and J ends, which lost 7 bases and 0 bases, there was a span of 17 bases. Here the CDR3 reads CASNSPDGASTDTQYF. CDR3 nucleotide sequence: TGTGCCAGCAATTCTCCGGACGGTGCTAGCACAGATACGCAGTATTTT.

The CDR3 nucleotides are TGCAGCGTTGGTTCAGGCTACGAGCAGTACTTC. Protein: CSVGSGYEQYF. The genes are TRBV29-1 and TRBJ2-7; D unresolved. The V gene lost 4 bases and the J gene lost 3 bases, with 7 bases spanning the gap. CDR3 length: 11 residues. The germline V gene has CDR1 SQVTM and CDR2 ANQGSEA.

Here the CDR3 reads CASSFRVAGGGNNEQFF. The CDR3 coding sequence is TGTGCCAGCAGTTTCCGAGTAGCGGGAGGGGGGAACAATGAGCAGTTCTTC. This chain uses TRBV27 with TRBJ2-1; 11 positions agree with TRBD2. Germline V gene lookup returns CDR1 MNHEY and CDR2 SMNVEV (reference sequence). V dropped 3 bases and J dropped 5; count of bases not matched to a gene: 9. The CDR3 has 17 amino acids.

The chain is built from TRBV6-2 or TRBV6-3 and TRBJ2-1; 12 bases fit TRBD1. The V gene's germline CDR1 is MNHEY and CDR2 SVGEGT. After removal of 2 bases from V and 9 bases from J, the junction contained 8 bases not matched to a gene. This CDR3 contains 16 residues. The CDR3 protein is CASSYTPGQGAGEQFF. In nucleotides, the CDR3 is TGTGCCAGCAGTTACACGCCGGGACAGGGGGCAGGTGAGCAGTTCTTC.

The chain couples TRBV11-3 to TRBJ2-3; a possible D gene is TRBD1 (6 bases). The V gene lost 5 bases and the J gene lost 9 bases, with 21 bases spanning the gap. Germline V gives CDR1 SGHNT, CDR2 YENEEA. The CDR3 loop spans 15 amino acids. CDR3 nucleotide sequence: TGTGCCAGCAGCCCCCGGCCTGTTGCAGGGGAGACGCAGTATTTT. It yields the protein CASSPRPVAGETQYF.

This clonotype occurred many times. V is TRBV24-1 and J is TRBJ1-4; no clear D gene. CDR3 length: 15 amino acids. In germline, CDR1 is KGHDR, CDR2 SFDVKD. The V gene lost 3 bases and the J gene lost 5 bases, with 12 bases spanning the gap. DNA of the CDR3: TGTGCCACCAGTGATAGGAGGGCCGGAAATGAAAAACTGTTTTTT. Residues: CATSDRRAGNEKLFF.

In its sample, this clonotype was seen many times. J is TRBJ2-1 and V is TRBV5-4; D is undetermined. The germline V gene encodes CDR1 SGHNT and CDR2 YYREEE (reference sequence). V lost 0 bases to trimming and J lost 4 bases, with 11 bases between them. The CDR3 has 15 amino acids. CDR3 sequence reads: CASSLGDWAYNEQFF. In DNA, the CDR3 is TGTGCCAGCAGCTTGGGTGACTGGGCTTACAATGAGCAGTTCTTC. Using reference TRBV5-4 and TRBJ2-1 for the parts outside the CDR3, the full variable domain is ETGVTQSPTHLIKTRGQQVTLRCSSQSGHNTVSWYQQALGQGPQFIFQYYREEENGRGNFPPRFSGLQFPNYSSELNVNALELDDSALYLCASSLGDWAYNEQFFGPGTRLTVL.

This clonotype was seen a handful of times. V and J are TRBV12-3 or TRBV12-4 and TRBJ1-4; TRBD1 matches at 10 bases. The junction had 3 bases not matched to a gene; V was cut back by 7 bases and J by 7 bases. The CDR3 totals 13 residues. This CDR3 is CASKGTGVEKLFF. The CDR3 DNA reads TGTGCCAGCAAAGGGACAGGGGTTGAAAAACTGTTTTTT.

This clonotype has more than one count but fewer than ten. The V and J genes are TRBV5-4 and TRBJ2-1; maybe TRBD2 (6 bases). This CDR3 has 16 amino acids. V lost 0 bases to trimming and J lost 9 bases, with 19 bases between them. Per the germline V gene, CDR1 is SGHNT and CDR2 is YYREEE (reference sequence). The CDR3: CASSLASGSTQFEQFF. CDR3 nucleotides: TGTGCCAGCAGCTTGGCGTCCGGGAGTACCCAATTTGAGCAGTTCTTC.

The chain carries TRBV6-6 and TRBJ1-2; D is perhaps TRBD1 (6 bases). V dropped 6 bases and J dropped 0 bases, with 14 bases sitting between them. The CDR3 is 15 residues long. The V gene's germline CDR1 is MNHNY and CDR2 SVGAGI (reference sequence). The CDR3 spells CASRFGDTANYGYTF. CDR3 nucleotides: TGTGCCAGCAGGTTCGGGGACACCGCTAACTATGGCTACACCTTC.

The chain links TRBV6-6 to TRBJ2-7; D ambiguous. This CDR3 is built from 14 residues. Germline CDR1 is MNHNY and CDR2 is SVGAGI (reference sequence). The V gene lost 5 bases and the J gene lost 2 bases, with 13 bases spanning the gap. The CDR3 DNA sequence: TGTGCCAGCAGTACCCGAGGTACTACCTACGAGCAGTACTTC. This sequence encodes CASSTRGTTYEQYF.

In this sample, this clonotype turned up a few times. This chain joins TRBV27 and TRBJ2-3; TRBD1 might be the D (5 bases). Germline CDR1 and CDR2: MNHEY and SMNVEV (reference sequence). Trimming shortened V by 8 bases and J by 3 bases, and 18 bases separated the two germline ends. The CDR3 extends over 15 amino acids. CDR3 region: CASGTERQTTDTQYF. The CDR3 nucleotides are TGTGCCAGCGGAACCGAGAGACAGACGACAGATACGCAGTATTTT.

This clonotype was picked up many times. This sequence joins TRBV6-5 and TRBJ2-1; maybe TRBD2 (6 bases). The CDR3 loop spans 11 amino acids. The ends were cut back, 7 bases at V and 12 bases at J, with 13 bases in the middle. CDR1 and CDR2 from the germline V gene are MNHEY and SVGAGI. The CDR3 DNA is TGTGCCAGCACCGGAGGGGTAGGGCAGTTCTTC. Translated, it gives CASTGGVGQFF.

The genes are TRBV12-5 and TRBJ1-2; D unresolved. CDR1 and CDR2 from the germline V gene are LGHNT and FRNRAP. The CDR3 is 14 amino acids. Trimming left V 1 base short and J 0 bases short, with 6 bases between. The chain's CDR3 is CASGLDGSNYGYTF. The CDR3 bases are TGTGCTAGTGGTTTGGACGGTTCTAACTATGGCTACACCTTC.

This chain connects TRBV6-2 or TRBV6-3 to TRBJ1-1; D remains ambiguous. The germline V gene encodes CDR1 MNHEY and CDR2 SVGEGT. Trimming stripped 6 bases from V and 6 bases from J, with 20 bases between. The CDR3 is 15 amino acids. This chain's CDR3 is CASSIQWTGNAEAFF. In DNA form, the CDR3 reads TGTGCCAGCAGCATACAATGGACGGGTAACGCTGAAGCTTTCTTT.

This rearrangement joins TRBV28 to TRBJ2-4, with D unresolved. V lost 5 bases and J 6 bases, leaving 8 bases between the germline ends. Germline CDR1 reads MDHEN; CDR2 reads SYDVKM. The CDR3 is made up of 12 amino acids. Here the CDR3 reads CASSPTLNIQYF. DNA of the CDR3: TGTGCCAGCAGTCCCACCTTAAACATTCAGTACTTC.

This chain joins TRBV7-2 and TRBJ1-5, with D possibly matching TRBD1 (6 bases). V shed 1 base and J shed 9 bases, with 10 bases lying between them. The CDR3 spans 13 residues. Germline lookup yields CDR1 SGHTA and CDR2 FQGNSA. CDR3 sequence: CASSLGQGRPQHF. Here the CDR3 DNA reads TGTGCCAGCAGCTTAGGGCAGGGGCGGCCCCAGCATTTT.

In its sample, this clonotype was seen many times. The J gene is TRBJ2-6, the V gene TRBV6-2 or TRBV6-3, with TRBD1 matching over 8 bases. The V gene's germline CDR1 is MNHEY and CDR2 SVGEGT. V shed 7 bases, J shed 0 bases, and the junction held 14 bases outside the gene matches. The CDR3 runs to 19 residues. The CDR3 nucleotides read TGTGCCAGCAAAAATGGCCGGGACAGGACGTTCTCTGGGGCCAACGTCCTGACTTTC. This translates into CASKNGRDRTFSGANVLTF.

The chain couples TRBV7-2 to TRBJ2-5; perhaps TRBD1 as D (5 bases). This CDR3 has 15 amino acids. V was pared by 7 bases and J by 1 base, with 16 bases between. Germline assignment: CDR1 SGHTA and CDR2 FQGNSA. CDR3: CASTKQTAPQETQYF. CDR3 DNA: TGTGCCAGCACCAAACAGACAGCGCCCCAAGAGACCCAGTACTTC.

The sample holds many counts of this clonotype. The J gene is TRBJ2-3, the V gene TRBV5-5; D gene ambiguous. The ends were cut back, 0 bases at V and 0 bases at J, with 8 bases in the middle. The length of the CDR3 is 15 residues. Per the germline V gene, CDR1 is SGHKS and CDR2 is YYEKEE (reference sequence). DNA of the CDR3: TGTGCCAGCAGCTTGGTGTCGGCTAGCACAGATACGCAGTATTTT. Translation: CASSLVSASTDTQYF.

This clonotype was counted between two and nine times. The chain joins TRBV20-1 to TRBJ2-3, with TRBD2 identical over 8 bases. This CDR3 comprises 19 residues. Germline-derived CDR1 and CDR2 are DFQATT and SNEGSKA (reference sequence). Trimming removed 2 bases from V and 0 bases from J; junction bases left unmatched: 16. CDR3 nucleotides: TGCAGTGCTAGACAGAACCTGGTAGCGGGGAGAGCTAGCACAGATACGCAGTATTTT. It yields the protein CSARQNLVAGRASTDTQYF.

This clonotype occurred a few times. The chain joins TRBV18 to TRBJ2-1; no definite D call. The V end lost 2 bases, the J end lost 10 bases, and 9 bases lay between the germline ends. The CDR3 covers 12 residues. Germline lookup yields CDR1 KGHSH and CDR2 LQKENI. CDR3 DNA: TGTGCCAGCTCACCATCCATTTACGAGCAGTTCTTC. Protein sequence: CASSPSIYEQFF.